This TCR beta chain was found in a study of blood T cell repertoires in COVID-19. In the study overall: Sources were T cells, B-cell-depleted T cells, or PBMCs; the material itself was cDNA or gDNA.

The ends were cut back, 0 bases at V and 2 bases at J, with 3 bases in the middle. The CDR3 is 13 amino acids. In germline, CDR1 is LNHDA, CDR2 SQIVND (reference sequence). Sequenced by immunoSEQ multiplex PCR; TCRdb stores in-frame clones only, minus some. The sample lists approximately 130,000 clones, about 75% seen once, with 20% to 25% in the top ten. Material for sequencing was peripheral blood. The J gene is TRBJ2-3, the V gene TRBV19; D is unresolved. The receptor comes from a man aged 80 or over with acute or convalescent COVID-19. The CDR3 is CASSIDYTDTQYF. CDR3 DNA: TGTGCCAGTAGTATAGACTACACAGATACGCAGTATTTT.